This T cell receptor (beta chain) was recorded in a study of cytomegalovirus exposure and HLA in healthy donors. Study findings and constraints: TCR beta V- and J-gene trimming was later associated with a missense DCLRE1C variant. A later analysis showed HLA-associated TCR beta chains outstripping equally common others in clonal expansion.

This PCR relied on a set of 60 Vbeta primers and 13 Jbeta primers. Clones were read by immunoSEQ multiplex PCR, and TCRdb kept only the in-frame ones, dropping some. The table records approximately 190,000 clones, 80% of them present only once. Worth noting for this clone: The antigen remains undetermined.

There are 14 residues in the CDR3. Germline CDR1 is SGHRS and CDR2 is YFSETQ. J gave up 4 bases and V 4 bases, and 6 bases lay outside the gene matches. This rearrangement joins TRBV5-1 to TRBJ2-3; 7 nucleotides agree with TRBD1. The sequenced material came from PBMCs. The TCR comes from a man aged 35-49 years in good health and CMV-seropositive. CDR3 in amino acids: CASSRGQSPDTQYF. The CDR3 coding sequence is TGCGCCAGCAGCAGGGGACAGAGCCCAGATACGCAGTATTTT.